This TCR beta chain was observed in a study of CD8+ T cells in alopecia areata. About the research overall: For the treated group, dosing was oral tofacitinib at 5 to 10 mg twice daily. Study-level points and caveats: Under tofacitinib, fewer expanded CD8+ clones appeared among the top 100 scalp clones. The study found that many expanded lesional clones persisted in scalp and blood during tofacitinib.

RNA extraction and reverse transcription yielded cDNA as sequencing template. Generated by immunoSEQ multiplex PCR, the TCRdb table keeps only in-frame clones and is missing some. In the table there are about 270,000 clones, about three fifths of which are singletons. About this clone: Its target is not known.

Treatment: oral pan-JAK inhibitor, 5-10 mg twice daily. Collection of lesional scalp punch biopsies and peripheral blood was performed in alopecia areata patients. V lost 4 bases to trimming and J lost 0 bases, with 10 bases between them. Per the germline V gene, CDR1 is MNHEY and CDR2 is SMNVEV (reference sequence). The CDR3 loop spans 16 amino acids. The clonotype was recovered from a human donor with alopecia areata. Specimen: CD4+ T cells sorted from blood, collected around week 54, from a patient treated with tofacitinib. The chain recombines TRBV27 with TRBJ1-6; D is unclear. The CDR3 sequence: CASSSRSGSYNSPLHF. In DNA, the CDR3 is TGTGCCAGCAGTTCCCGATCCGGCTCCTATAATTCACCCCTCCACTTT.